A selection of T cell receptor beta chains follows, all from one sample in a study of cytomegalovirus exposure and HLA in healthy donors. The method was immunoSEQ multiplex PCR; TCRdb's version includes in-frame clones alone and lacks a portion of them. The repertoire includes some 170,000 clones, 60% to 80% of them detected once, and about 9.9% sits in the top ten. The specimen was PBMCs. The receptors were sampled from a man between 18 and 29 years old in good health and CMV-seropositive. Both conserved end residues are part of each CDR3. The D gene is left open where the match is weak. Expanded clones are given a class, and other clones once, few, many or no size at all.

NA,TRBJ2-3,NA,TRBV21-1,CASSADRGSTDTQYF,TGTGCCAGCAGCGCAGACAGGGGAAGCACAGATACGCAGTATTTT
NA,TRBJ1-1,NA,TRBV4-3,CASSQGAAGPTEAFF,TGCGCCAGCAGCCAAGGGGCCGCCGGCCCCACTGAAGCTTTCTTT
NA,TRBJ2-7,few,TRBV20-1,CSARGPLEQYF,TGCAGTGCTAGAGGCCCTCTAGAGCAGTACTTC
NA,TRBJ2-5,NA,TRBV4-2,CASSQPGQETQYF,TGTGCCAGCAGCCAACCCGGGCAAGAGACCCAGTACTTC
NA,TRBJ1-1,NA,TRBV11-1,CASSPPGGHTEAFF,TGTGCCAGCAGCCCTCCGGGGGGGCACACTGAAGCTTTCTTT
TRBD2,TRBJ2-3,once,TRBV11-2,CASSPSGPLVTDTQYF,TGTGCCAGCAGCCCTAGCGGACCTCTGGTCACAGATACGCAGTATTTT
TRBD1,TRBJ2-7,NA,TRBV5-1,CASSRDRDAYEQYF,TGCGCCAGCAGCAGGGACAGGGACGCCTACGAGCAGTACTTC
NA,TRBJ1-1,once,TRBV29-1,CSVEEGGGTEAFF,TGCAGCGTTGAAGAGGGGGGGGGCACTGAAGCTTTCTTT
TRBD1,TRBJ1-1,NA,TRBV2,CASSVWTGVTEAFF,TGTGCCAGCAGTGTTTGGACAGGGGTGACTGAAGCTTTCTTT
TRBD2,TRBJ2-1,NA,TRBV10-1,CASSESPTSGHSYNEQFF,TGCGCCAGCAGTGAGAGCCCTACTAGCGGTCATTCCTACAATGAGCAGTTCTTC
NA,TRBJ2-1,NA,TRBV14,CASSRLSAGSYNEQFF,TGTGCCAGCAGCCGCCTTAGTGCGGGCTCCTACAATGAGCAGTTCTTC
TRBD2,TRBJ2-2,NA,TRBV19,CASSIIESGVYTGELFF,TGTGCCAGTAGTATAATAGAAAGCGGGGTATACACCGGGGAGCTGTTTTTT